Described below is a single T cell receptor beta chain sequence and its context. Methods used by the authors: Amplification from reference gene primers served as the basis for estimated nucleated cell counts. The table came from immunoSEQ multiplex PCR; TCRdb's copy has only in-frame clones and leaves some out. V, J and clone size reflect that table, while D and trimming were determined from the DNA. The sample yields more than 85,000 clones, about 85% seen once. The data were obtained in a study of blood T cell repertoires in COVID-19. Overall study context: The United States, Italy and Spain provided the acute and convalescent COVID-19 samples. Sources were T cells, B-cell-depleted T cells, or PBMCs; the material itself was cDNA or gDNA.

Per germline, CDR1 SGHNT and CDR2 YENEEA. The CDR3 extends over 16 amino acids. V was clipped by 5 bases and J by 4 bases; unmatched bases: 8. This sequence joins TRBV11-3 and TRBJ2-1, with 10 bases identical to TRBD2. Sequencing was performed on peripheral blood. The clonotype was recovered from an older man with acute or convalescent COVID-19. The DNA for the CDR3 is TGTGCCAGCAGCCTTCAGCGGGGGGGTGTGTACAATGAGCAGTTCTTC. This gives the protein CASSLQRGGVYNEQFF.